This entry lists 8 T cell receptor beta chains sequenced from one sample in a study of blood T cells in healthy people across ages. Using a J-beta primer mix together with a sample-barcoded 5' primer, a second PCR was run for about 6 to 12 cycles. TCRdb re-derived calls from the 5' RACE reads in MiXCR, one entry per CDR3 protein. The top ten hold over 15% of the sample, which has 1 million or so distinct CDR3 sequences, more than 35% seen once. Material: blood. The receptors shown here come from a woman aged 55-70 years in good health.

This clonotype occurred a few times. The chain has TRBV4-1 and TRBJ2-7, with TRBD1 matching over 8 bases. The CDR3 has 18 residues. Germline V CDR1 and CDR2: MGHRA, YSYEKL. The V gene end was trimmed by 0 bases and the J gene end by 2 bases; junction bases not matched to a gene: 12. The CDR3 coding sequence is TGCGCCAGCAGCCAAGATCCTTTTCTCGGGACAGGAACCTACGAGCAGTACTTC. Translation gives CASSQDPFLGTGTYEQYF.

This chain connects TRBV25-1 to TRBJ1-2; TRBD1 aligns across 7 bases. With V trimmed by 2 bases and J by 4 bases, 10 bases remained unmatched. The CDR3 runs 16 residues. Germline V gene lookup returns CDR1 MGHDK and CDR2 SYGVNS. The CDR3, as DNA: TGTGCCAGCAGTGAACTCAACCCGGGACAGATCTATGGCTACACCTTC. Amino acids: CASSELNPGQIYGYTF.

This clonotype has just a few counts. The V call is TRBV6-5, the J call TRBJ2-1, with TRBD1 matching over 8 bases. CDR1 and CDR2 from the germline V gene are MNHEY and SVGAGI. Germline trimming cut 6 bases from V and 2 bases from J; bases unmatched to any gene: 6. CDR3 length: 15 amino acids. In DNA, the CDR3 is TGTGCCAGCAGCGCTAGGACAGGGCCCTACAATGAGCAGTTCTTC. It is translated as CASSARTGPYNEQFF.

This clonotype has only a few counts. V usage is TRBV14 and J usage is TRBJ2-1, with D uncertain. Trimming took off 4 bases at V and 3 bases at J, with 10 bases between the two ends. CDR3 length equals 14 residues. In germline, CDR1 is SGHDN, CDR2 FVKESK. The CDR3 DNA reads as TGTGCCAGCAGCCTTGTTGGGGTCTACAATGAGCAGTTCTTC. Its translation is CASSLVGVYNEQFF.

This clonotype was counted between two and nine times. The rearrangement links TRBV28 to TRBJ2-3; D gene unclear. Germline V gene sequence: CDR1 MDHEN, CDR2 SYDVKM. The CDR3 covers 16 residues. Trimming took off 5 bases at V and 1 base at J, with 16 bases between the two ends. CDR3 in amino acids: CASSPTGSRGTDTQYF. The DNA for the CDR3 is TGTGCCAGCAGTCCAACGGGCAGCCGGGGCACAGATACGCAGTATTTT.

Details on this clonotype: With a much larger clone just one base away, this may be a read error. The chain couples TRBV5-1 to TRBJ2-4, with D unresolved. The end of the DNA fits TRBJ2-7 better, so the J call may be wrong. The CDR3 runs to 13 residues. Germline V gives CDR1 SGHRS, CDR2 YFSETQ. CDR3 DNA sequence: TGCGCCAGCAGCTCATTACGGGCCTACGAGCAGTACTTC. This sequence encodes CASSSLRAYEQYF.

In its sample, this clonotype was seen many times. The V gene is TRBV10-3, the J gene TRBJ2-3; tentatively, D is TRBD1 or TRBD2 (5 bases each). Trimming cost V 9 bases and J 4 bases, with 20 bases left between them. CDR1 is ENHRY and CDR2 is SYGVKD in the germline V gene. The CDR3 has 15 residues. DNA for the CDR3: TGTGCCATAGCAGAGGGCGGTGGGGCAGCAGATACGCAGTATTTT. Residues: CAIAEGGGAADTQYF.

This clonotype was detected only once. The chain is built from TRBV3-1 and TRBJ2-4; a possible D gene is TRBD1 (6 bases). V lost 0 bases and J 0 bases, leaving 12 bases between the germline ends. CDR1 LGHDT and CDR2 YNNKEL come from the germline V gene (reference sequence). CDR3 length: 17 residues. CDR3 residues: CASSQEPTGLAKNIQYF. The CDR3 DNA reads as TGTGCCAGCAGCCAAGAGCCAACAGGGTTAGCCAAAAACATTCAGTACTTC.